The source of this TCR beta chain is a study of Ad26.COV2.S vaccination and SARS-CoV-2 variants. Data came from immunoSEQ multiplex PCR; TCRdb stores just in-frame clones and leaves some out. The sample has some 480,000 clones; 70% to 90% are singletons. Treatment noted: about 20 received Ad26.COV2.S at low or high dose, single or two shots; roughly 5 received placebo; per-sample allocation not given. It was on day 63 after the first vaccine or placebo injection that samples were taken. This clone was counted once. The CDR3 totals 15 residues. The germline gives CDR1 SGHRS, CDR2 YFSETQ. V lost 3 bases to trimming and J lost 4 bases, with 15 bases between them.

Material: peripheral blood, obtained in a trial of Ad26.COV2.S vaccine versus placebo. The chain couples TRBV5-1 to TRBJ2-3; D is perhaps TRBD2 (6 bases). The TCR comes from a person between 18 and 60 years old who received the Ad26.COV2.S COVID-19 vaccine or a placebo. CDR3 protein: CASSSDGSVSDTQYF. The CDR3 nucleotides are TGCGCCAGCAGCTCCGACGGGAGTGTGTCAGATACGCAGTATTTT.